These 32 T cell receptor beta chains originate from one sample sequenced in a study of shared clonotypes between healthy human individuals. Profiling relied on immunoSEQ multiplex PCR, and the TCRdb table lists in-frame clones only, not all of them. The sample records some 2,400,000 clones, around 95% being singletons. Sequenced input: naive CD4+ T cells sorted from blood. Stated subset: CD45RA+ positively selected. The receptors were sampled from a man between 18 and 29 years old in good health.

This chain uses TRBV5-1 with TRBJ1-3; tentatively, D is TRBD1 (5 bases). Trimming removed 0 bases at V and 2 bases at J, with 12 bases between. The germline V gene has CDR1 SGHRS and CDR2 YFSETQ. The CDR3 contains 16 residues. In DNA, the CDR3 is TGCGCCAGCAGCTTGGAGCAGGGAGTAACTGGAAACACCATATATTTT. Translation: CASSLEQGVTGNTIYF.

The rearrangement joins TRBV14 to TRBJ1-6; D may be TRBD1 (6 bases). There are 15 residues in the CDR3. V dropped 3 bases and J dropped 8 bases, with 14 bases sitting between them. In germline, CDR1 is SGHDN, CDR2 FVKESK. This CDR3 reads CASSQVGGSYSPLHF. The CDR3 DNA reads TGTGCCAGCAGCCAGGTGGGGGGCTCTTATTCACCCCTCCACTTT.

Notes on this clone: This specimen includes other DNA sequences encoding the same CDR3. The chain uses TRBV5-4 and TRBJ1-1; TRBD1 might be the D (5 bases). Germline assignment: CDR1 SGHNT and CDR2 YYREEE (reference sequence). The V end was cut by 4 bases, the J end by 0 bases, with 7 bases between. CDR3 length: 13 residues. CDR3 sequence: CASSRGLNTEAFF. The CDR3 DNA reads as TGTGCCAGCAGCCGGGGCCTGAACACTGAAGCTTTCTTT. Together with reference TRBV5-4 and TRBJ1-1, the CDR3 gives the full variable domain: ETGVTQSPTHLIKTRGQQVTLRCSSQSGHNTVSWYQQALGQGPQFIFQYYREEENGRGNFPPRFSGLQFPNYSSELNVNALELDDSALYLCASSRGLNTEAFFGQGTRLTVV.

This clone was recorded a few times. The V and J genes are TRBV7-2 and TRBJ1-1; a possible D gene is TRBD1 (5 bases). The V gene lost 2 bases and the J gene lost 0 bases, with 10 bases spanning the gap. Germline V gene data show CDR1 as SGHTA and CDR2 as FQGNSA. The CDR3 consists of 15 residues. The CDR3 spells CASSLFQGMNTEAFF. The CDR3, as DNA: TGTGCCAGCAGCTTATTTCAGGGCATGAACACTGAAGCTTTCTTT.

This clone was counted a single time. CDR3 amino acids: CASSLGLVGGTKSSYEQYF. The CDR3 DNA reads TGCGCCAGCAGCTTGGGCCTAGTGGGAGGAACAAAAAGCTCCTACGAGCAGTACTTC. The genes are TRBV5-1 and TRBJ2-7; a possible D gene is TRBD2 (6 bases). CDR3 length: 19 residues. Trimming pared 0 bases from V and 0 bases from J, leaving 22 bases between. Germline V CDR1 and CDR2: SGHRS, YFSETQ.

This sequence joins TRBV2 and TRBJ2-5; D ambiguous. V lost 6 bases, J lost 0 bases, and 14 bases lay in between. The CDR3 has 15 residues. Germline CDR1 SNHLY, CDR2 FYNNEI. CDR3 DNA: TGTGCCAGCAGCCGCTATGCATTGTACCAAGAGACCCAGTACTTC. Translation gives CASSRYALYQETQYF.

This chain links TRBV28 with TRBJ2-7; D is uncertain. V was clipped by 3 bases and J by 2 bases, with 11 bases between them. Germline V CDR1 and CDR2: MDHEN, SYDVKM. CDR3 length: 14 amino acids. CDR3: CASSFNVGPYEQYF. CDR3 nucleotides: TGTGCCAGCAGTTTTAATGTCGGACCCTACGAGCAGTACTTC.

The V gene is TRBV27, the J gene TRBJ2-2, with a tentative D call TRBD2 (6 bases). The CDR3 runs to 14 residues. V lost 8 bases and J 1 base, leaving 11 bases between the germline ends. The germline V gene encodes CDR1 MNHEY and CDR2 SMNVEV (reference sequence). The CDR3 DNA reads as TGTGCCAGCTGTAGGGGACTGAACACCGGGGAGCTGTTTTTT. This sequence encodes CASCRGLNTGELFF.

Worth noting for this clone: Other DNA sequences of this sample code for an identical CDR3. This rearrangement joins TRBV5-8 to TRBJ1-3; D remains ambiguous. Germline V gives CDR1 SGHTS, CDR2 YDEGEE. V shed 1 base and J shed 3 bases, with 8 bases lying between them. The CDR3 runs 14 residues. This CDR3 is CASSLSQSGNTIYF. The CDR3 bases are TGTGCCAGCAGCTTGAGTCAGAGTGGAAACACCATATATTTT.

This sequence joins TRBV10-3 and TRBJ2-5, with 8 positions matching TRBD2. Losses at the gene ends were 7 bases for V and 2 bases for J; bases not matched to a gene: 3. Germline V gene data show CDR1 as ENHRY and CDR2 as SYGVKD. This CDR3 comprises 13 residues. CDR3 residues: CAIKSGSQETQYF. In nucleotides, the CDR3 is TGTGCCATCAAGAGCGGGAGTCAAGAGACCCAGTACTTC.

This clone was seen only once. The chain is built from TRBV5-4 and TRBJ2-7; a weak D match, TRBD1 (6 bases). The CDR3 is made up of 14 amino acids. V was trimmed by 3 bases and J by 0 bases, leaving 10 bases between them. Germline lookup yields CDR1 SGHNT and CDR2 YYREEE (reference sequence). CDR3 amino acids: CASSSQGSSYEQYF. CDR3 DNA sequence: TGTGCCAGCAGCTCTCAGGGGTCCTCCTACGAGCAGTACTTC.

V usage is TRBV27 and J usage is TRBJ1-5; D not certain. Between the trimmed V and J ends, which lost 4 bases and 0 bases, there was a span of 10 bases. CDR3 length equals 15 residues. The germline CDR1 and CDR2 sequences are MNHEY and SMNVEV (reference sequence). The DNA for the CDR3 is TGTGCCAGCAGTTCCGGACGGATTAGCAATCAGCCCCAGCATTTT. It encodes CASSSGRISNQPQHF.

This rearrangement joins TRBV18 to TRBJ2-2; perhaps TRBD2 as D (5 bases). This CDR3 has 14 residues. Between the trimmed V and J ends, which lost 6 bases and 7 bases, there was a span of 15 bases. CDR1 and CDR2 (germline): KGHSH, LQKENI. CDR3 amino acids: CASSSLARGGELFF. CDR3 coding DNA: TGTGCCAGCTCGTCGCTAGCTCGAGGCGGGGAGCTGTTTTTT. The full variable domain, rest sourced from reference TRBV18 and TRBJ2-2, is NAGVMQNPRHLVRRRGQEARLRCSPMKGHSHVYWYRQLPEEGLKFMVYLQKENIIDESGMPKERFSAEFPKEGPSILRIQQVVRGDSAAYFCASSSLARGGELFFGEGSRLTVL.

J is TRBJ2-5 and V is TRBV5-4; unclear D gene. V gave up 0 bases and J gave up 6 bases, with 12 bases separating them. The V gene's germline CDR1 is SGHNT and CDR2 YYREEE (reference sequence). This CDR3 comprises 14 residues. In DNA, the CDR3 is TGTGCCAGCAGCTTGGGAGCAGGCACACAGACCCAGTACTTC. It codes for CASSLGAGTQTQYF.

The CDR3 DNA sequence: TGTGCCAGCAGCCACCCACTAGCGGAAGAAGAGACCCAGTACTTC. This codes for CASSHPLAEEETQYF. The V and J genes are TRBV2 and TRBJ2-5; 8 nucleotides line up with TRBD2. The V and J ends lost 6 bases and 3 bases, in that order; junction bases with no gene match: 9. This CDR3 is 15 amino acids long. Germline CDR1 SNHLY, CDR2 FYNNEI. Based on the CDR3 plus reference TRBV2 and TRBJ2-5, the full variable domain is EPEVTQTPSHQVTQMGQEVILRCVPISNHLYFYWYRQILGQKVEFLVSFYNNEISEKSEIFDDQFSVERPDGSNFTLKIRSTKLEDSAMYFCASSHPLAEEETQYFGPGTRLLVL.

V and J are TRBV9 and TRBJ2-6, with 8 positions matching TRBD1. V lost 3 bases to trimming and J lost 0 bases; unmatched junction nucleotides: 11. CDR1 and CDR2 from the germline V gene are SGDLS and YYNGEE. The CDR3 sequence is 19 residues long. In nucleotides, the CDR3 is TGTGCCAGCAGCGCACCCTGGACAGGGCAGAGCTCTGGGGCCAACGTCCTGACTTTC. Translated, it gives CASSAPWTGQSSGANVLTF.

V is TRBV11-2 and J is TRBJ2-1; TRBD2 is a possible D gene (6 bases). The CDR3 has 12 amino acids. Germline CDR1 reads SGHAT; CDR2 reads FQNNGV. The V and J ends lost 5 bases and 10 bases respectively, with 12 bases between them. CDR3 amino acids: CASSPVGREQFF. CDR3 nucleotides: TGTGCCAGCAGCCCGGTGGGGAGGGAGCAGTTCTTC.

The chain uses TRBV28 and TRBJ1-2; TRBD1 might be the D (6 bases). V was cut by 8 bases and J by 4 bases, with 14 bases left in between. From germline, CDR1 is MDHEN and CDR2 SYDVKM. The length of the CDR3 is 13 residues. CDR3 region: CASVGQRGYGYTF. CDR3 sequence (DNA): TGTGCCAGCGTTGGACAGCGGGGCTATGGCTACACCTTC.

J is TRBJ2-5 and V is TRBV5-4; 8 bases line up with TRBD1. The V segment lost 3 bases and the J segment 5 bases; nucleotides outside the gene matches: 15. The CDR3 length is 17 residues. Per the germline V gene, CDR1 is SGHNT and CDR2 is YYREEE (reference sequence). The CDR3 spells CASSYQGGRGHEETQYF. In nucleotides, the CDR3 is TGTGCCAGCAGCTATCAGGGGGGCAGGGGGCATGAGGAGACCCAGTACTTC.

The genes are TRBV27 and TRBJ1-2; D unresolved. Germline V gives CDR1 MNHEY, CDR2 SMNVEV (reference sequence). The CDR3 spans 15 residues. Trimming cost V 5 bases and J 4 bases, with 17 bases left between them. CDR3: CASSPSATSPYGYTF. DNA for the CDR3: TGTGCCAGCAGTCCGTCTGCTACGAGCCCCTATGGCTACACCTTC.

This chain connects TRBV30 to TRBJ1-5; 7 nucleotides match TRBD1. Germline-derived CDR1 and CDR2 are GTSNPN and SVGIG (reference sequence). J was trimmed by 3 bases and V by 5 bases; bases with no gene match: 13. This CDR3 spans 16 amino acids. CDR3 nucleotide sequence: TGTGCCTGGGGCCAACAGGGGAACCTTTTCAATCAGCCCCAGCATTTT. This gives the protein CAWGQQGNLFNQPQHF. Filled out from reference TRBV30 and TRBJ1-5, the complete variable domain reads SQTIHQWPATLVQPVGSPLSLECTVEGTSNPNLYWYRQAAGRGLQLLFYSVGIGQISSEVPQNLSASRPQDRQFILSSKKLLLSDSGFYLCAWGQQGNLFNQPQHFGDGTRLSIL.

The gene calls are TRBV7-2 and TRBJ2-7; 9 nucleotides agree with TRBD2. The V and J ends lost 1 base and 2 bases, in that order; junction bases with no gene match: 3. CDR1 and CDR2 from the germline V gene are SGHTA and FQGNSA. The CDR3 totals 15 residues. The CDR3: CASSLGSSGTYEQYF. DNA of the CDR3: TGTGCCAGCAGCTTAGGTTCTAGCGGGACCTACGAGCAGTACTTC.

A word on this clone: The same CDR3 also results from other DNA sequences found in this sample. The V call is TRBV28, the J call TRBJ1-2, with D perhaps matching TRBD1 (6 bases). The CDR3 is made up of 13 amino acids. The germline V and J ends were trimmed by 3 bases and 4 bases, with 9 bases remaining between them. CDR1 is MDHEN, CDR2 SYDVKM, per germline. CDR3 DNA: TGTGCCAGCAGTTTGGGCAGGGGCTATGGCTACACCTTC. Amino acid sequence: CASSLGRGYGYTF.

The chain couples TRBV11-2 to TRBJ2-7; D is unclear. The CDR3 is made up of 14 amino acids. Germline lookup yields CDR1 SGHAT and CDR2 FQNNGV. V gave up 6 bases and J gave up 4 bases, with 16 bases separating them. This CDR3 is CASSYSGTAYEQYF. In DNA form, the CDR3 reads TGTGCCAGCAGTTACAGTGGTACGGCTTACGAGCAGTACTTC.

The CDR3 region is CASSTRSQRGQETQYF. CDR3 nucleotide sequence: TGTGCCAGCAGCACCAGATCACAGAGGGGGCAGGAGACCCAGTACTTC. The genes are TRBV11-3 and TRBJ2-5; TRBD1 agrees at 7 bases. The ends lost 5 bases at V and 5 bases at J; junction bases unmatched: 14. This CDR3 has 16 residues. The V gene's germline CDR1 is SGHNT and CDR2 YENEEA.

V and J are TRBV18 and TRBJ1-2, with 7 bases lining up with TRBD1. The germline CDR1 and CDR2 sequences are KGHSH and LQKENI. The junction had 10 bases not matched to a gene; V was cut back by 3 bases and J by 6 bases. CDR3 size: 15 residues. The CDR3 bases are TGTGCCAGCTCACCTAAACAGGGGTTGGAAAATGGCTACACCTTC. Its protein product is CASSPKQGLENGYTF.

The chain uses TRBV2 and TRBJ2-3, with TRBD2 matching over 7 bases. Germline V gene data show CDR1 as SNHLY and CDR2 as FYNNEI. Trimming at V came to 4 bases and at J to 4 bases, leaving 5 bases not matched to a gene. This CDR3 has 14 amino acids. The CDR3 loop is CASSVGRAPDTQYF. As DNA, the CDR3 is TGTGCCAGCAGTGTAGGGAGGGCCCCAGATACGCAGTATTTT.

CDR3 residues: CASSFRGPHGELFF. The DNA for the CDR3 is TGTGCCAGCAGTTTCAGGGGGCCGCACGGGGAGCTGTTTTTT. The rearrangement links TRBV28 to TRBJ2-2, with 8 nucleotides matching TRBD1. V trimming: 3 bases; J trimming: 7 bases; junction bases outside the gene matches: 4. CDR3 length: 14 residues. Germline V gene lookup returns CDR1 MDHEN and CDR2 SYDVKM.

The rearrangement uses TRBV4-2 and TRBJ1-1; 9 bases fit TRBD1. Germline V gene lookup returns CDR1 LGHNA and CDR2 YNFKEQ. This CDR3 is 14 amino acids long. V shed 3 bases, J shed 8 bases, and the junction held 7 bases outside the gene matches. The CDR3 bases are TGTGCCAGCAGCCACCTCCGGGACAGGGTCGAAGCTTTCTTT. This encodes CASSHLRDRVEAFF.

Here the CDR3 reads CASSTGNTDTQYF. The CDR3 nucleotides read TGTGCCAGCTCGACAGGGAACACAGATACGCAGTATTTT. The genes are TRBV18 and TRBJ2-3; 7 nucleotides agree with TRBD1. Germline V gives CDR1 KGHSH, CDR2 LQKENI. V shed 6 bases, J shed 2 bases, and the junction held 2 bases outside the gene matches. This CDR3 is 13 amino acids long.

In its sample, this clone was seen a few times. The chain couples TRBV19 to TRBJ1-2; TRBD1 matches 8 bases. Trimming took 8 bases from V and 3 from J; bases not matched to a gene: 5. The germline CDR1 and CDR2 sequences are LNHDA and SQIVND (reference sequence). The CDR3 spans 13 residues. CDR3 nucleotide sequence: TGTGCCAGTTCGACAGGGGCGGACTATGGCTACACCTTC. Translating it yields CASSTGADYGYTF.

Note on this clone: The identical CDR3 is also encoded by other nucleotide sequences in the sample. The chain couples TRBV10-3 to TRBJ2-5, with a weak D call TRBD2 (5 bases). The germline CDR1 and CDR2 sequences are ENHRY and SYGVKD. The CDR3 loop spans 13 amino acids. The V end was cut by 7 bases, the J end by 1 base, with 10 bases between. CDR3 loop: CAITSGIQETQYF. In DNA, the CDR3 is TGTGCCATCACCTCGGGGATCCAAGAGACCCAGTACTTC.